Sequencing of this T cell receptor (beta chain) was carried out in a study of blood T cell repertoires in COVID-19. Study-level background: T cells, B-cell-depleted T cells, or PBMCs supplied cDNA or gDNA.

V gave up 5 bases and J gave up 0 bases, with 8 bases separating them. Germline V gene lookup returns CDR1 MNHEY and CDR2 SMNVEV (reference sequence). The CDR3 has 13 amino acids. Produced via immunoSEQ multiplex PCR; TCRdb's table is partial and in-frame only. The table lists roughly 360,000 clones, 87% of them singletons. Donors in Cohort 3 who had recovered were those with two negative PCRs, healthcare professional clearance, or resolution of their symptoms. The rearrangement joins TRBV27 to TRBJ2-7; D unresolved. The TCR was taken from a man aged 25-45 years who had recovered from COVID-19. Specimen: PBMCs or T cells enriched from blood (not recorded which). The CDR3 bases are TGTGCCAGCAGTCGAGGTAGCTCCTACGAGCAGTACTTC. It codes for CASSRGSSYEQYF.